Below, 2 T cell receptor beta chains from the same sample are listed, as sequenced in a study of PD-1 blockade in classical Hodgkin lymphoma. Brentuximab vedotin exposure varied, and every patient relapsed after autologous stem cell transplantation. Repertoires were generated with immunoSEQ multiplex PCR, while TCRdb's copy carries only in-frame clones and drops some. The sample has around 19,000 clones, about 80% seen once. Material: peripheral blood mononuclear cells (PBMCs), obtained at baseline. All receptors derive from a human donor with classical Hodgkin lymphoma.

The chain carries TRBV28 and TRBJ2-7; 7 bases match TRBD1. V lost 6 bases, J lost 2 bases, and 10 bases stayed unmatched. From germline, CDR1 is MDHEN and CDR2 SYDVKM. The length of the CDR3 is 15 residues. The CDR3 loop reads CASSATGQATYEQYF. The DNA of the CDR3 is TGTGCCAGCAGCGCAACCGGACAGGCTACCTACGAGCAGTACTTC.

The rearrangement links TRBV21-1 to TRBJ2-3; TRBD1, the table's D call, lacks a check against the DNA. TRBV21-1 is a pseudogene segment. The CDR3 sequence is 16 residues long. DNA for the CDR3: TGTGCCAGCAGCAAAGTTTTTGAGGGGGACACAGATACGCAGTATTTT. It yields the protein CASSKVFEGDTDTQYF.